This T cell receptor (beta chain) came from a study of monozygotic twins with inflammatory bowel disease. The study's findings and limits: Sharing of clonotypes with others was lower in IBD patients than in healthy twins, and this was especially so with disease activity.

The team made cDNA by running eight separate reactions for each sample. UMIs that had a 6-nucleotide sample barcode were put in using template switching. Reanalyzing the 5' RACE reads, TCRdb keeps one entry per CDR3 protein, without DNA. Seen in this sample are some 400,000 distinct CDR3 sequences; the ten most common clones hold 2.4%. As concerns this clonotype: Its cognate antigen is unknown.

This CDR3 contains 15 residues. CDR1 and CDR2 from the germline V gene are SNHLY and FYNNEI. The sequenced material came from blood. This chain links TRBV2 with TRBJ2-6. The TCR sequence derives from a human donor with ulcerative colitis or Crohn's disease, or a healthy co-twin of an affected twin (not recorded which). This chain's CDR3 is CASTMTGAGANVLTF. Together with reference TRBV2 and TRBJ2-6, the CDR3 gives the full variable domain: EPEVTQTPSHQVTQMGQEVILRCVPISNHLYFYWYRQILGQKVEFLVSFYNNEISEKSEIFDDQFSVERPDGSNFTLKIRSTKLEDSAMYFCASTMTGAGANVLTFGAGSRLTVL.